This T cell receptor beta chain was documented in a study of vaccination and CD4 T cells after COVID-19. In its sample, this clonotype was seen a few times. Antigen unknown. The assay that was used to sequence DNA from cultured CD4+ T cells was the Oncomine TCR Beta short-read assay. TCRdb called the PCR reads again in MiXCR, with one record for every CDR3 protein. The profile shows about 19,000 distinct CDR3 sequences, under 60% of them singletons. Germline V gives CDR1 LNHDA, CDR2 SQIVND (reference sequence). The CDR3 runs to 15 residues. Trimming removed 4 bases at V and 2 bases at J, with 12 bases between. Treatment in this sample: roughly 11-day PBMC culture with coronavirus spike peptide pools or control peptides (ViraFEST assay). The ViraFEST method relied on peptide pools to expand antigen-specific T cells, followed by TCR sequencing.

V gene TRBV19 combines with J gene TRBJ1-5, with a tentative D call TRBD1 (5 bases). The clonotype was recovered from a human donor who had recovered from COVID-19. This specimen consisted of CD4+ T cells from blood, cultured in vitro, obtained after SARS-CoV-2 vaccination. CDR3 in amino acids: CASSTQGMGNQPQHF. The CDR3, as DNA: TGTGCCAGTAGTACTCAGGGTATGGGCAATCAGCCCCAGCATTTT.